This TCR beta chain was documented in a study of identical twins. Study results and limitations: Donors were not followed over many years; analysis was cross-sectional.

The V gene's germline CDR1 is ENHRY and CDR2 SYGVKD. The CDR3 has 10 residues. A remark on this clonotype: The antigen is undetermined. Sequence at one end of the junction differs from germline and may be a read error.

Donors were all healthy Caucasians. TCRdb used MiXCR to reprocess the 5' RACE reads, holding one entry per CDR3 protein. The table has about 280,000 distinct CDR3 sequences, roughly 8.6% seen once. These same data were also listed under a study on yellow fever vaccine responses in identical twins.

Sequencing was carried out using memory (CD45RO+) T cells sorted from blood. The chain is built from TRBV10-3 and TRBJ1-2, with D tentatively TRBD1 (5 bases). This receptor was obtained from a woman between 18 and 29 years old in good health. CDR3 loop: CAVRADGYTF. CDR3 DNA: TGTGCCGTCAGGGCGGATGGCTACACCTTC.